This T cell receptor beta chain originates from a study of blood T cell repertoires in COVID-19. Study details: Italy, Spain and the United States were the sources of the convalescent and acute COVID-19 samples. In each case, the material was cDNA or gDNA derived from T cells, B-cell-depleted T cells, or PBMCs.

How the authors handled the data: Nucleated cell number was recorded as an estimate derived from reference gene primer amplification. Profiled with immunoSEQ multiplex PCR; TCRdb holds only in-frame clones, not every one. Clone size and the V and J calls come from that table; the DNA yielded D and trimming. The sample lists 35,000 to 45,000 clones, approximately 86% occurring once. This clone was found many times. The CDR3 sequence is 17 residues long. The V and J ends lost 1 base and 0 bases respectively, with 10 bases between them. Germline CDR1 and CDR2: MNHEY and SMNVEV (reference sequence). This receptor was obtained from a man aged 70-80 years with acute or convalescent COVID-19. The source material was peripheral blood. The chain has TRBV27 and TRBJ2-6; a possible D gene is TRBD2 (5 bases). CDR3 DNA sequence: TGTGCCAGCAGTTTATTGGGAGTAAGCTCTGGGGCCAACGTCCTGACTTTC. Translated, it gives CASSLLGVSSGANVLTF.